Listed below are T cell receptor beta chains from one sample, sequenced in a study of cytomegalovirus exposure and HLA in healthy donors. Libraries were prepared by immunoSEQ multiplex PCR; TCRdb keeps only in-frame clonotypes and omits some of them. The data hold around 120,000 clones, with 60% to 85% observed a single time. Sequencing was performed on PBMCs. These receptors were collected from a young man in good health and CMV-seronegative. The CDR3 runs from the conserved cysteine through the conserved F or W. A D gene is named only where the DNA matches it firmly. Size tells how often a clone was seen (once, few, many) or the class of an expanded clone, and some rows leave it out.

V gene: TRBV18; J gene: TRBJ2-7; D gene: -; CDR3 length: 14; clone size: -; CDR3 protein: CASSPPQGSYEQYF; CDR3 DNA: TGTGCCAGCTCACCTCCACAGGGATCCTACGAGCAGTACTTC
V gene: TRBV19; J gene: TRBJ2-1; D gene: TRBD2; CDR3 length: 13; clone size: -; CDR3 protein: CASGTSGTGEQFF; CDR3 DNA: TGTGCCAGTGGGACTAGCGGGACGGGTGAGCAGTTCTTC
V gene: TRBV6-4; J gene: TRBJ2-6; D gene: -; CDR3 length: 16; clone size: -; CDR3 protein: CASSSNPSSGANVLTF; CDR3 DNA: TGTGCCAGCAGTAGCAACCCATCCTCTGGGGCCAACGTCCTGACTTTC
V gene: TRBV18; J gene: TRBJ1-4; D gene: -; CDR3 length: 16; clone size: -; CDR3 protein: CASSPQMGAQGEKLFF; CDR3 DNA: TGTGCCAGCTCACCCCAAATGGGGGCGCAGGGTGAAAAACTGTTTTTT
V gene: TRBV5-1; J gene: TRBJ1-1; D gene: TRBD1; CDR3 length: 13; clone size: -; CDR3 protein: CASWTGGNTEAFF; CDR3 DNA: TGCGCCAGCTGGACAGGGGGTAACACTGAAGCTTTCTTT
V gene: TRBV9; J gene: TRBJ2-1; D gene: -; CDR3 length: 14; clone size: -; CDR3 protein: CASSQLGVYNEQFF; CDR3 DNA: TGTGCCAGCAGCCAATTAGGGGTTTACAATGAGCAGTTCTTC
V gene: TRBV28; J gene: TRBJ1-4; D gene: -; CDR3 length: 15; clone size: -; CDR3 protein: CASRILGHDNEKLFF; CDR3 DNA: TGTGCCAGCAGAATCCTAGGTCACGATAATGAAAAACTGTTTTTT
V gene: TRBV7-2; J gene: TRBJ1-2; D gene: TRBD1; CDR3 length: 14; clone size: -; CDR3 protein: CASSRDRASYGYTF; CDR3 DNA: TGTGCCAGCAGCCGGGACAGGGCGTCTTATGGCTACACCTTC
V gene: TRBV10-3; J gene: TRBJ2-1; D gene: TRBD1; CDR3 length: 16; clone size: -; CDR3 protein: CAISEIRQGPNNEQFF; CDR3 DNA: TGTGCCATCAGTGAAATACGACAGGGTCCCAACAATGAGCAGTTCTTC
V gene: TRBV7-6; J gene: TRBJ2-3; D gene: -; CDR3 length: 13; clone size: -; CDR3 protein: CASSPGLTDTQYF; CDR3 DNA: TGTGCCAGCAGCCCGGGACTCACAGATACGCAGTATTTT
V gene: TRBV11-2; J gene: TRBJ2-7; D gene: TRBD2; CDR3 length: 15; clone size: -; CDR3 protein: CASSLGAGGSYEQYF; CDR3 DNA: TGTGCCAGCAGCTTAGGGGCGGGGGGGTCCTACGAGCAGTACTTC
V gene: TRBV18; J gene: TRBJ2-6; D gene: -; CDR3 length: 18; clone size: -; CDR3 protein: CASSPRIRDPSGANVLTF; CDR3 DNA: TGTGCCAGCTCACCACGAATCAGGGATCCCTCTGGGGCCAACGTCCTGACTTTC
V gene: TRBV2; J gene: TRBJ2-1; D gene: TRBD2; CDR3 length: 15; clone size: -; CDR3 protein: CASSNSGGAYNEQFF; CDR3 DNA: TGTGCCAGCAGTAACAGCGGGGGGGCCTACAATGAGCAGTTCTTC
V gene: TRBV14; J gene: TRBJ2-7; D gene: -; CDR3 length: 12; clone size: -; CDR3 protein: CASSPAGREQYF; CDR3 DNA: TGTGCCAGCAGCCCGGCGGGGCGCGAGCAGTACTTC
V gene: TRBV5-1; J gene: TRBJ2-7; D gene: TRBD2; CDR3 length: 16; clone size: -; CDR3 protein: CASSRGLAGIPYEQYF; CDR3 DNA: TGCGCCAGCAGCAGGGGACTAGCGGGGATACCCTACGAGCAGTACTTC
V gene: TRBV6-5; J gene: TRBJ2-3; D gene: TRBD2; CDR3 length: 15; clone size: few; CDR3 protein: CASSHPPGGTDTQYF; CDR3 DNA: TGTGCCAGCAGCCACCCACCGGGAGGGACAGATACGCAGTATTTT
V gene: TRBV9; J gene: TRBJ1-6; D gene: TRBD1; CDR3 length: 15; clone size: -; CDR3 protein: CASSVGQGDNSPLHF; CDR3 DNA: TGTGCCAGCAGCGTAGGACAGGGTGATAATTCACCCCTCCACTTT
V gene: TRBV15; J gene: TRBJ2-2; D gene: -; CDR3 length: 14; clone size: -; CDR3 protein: CATSTRRATGELFF; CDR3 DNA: TGTGCCACCAGCACTAGGAGGGCCACCGGGGAGCTGTTTTTT
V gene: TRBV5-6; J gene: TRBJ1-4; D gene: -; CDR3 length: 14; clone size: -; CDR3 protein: CASTPLGRNEKLFF; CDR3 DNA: TGTGCCAGCACCCCGTTGGGGCGAAATGAAAAACTGTTTTTT
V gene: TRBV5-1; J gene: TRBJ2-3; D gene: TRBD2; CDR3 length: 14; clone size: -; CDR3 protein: CVSGRGLRTDTQYF; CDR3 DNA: TGCGTGAGCGGGAGAGGGTTGAGAACAGATACGCAGTATTTT
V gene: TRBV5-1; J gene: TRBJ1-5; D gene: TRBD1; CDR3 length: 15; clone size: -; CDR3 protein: CASRSTGGPQEPQHF; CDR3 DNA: TGCGCCAGCAGGTCGACAGGGGGTCCCCAGGAGCCCCAGCATTTT
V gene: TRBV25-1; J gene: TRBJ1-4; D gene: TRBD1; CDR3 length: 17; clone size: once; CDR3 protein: CASSQPGTGPFNEKLFF; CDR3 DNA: TGTGCCAGCAGCCAACCCGGGACAGGTCCCTTCAATGAAAAACTGTTTTTT
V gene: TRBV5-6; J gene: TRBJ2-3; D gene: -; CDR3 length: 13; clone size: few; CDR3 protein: CASSSLSADTQYF; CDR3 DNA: TGTGCCAGCAGCTCCTTAAGCGCAGATACGCAGTATTTT
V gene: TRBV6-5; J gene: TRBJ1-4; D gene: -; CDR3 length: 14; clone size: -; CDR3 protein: CASRYTTTNEKLFF; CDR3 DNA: TGTGCCAGCAGATATACAACAACTAATGAAAAACTGTTTTTT
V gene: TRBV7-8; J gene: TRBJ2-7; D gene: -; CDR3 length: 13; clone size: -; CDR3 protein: CASSRGLSYEQYF; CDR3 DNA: TGTGCCAGCAGCCGGGGACTGTCCTACGAGCAGTACTTC
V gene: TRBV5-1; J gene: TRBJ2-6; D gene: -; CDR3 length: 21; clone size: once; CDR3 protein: CASSLFGNSRTPLSGANVLTF; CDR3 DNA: TGCGCCAGCAGCTTGTTTGGTAACTCCCGAACCCCTCTCTCTGGGGCCAACGTCCTGACTTTC
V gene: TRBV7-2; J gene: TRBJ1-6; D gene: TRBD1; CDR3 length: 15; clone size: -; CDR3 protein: CASRIDRAQNSPLHF; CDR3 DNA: TGTGCCAGCAGGATAGACAGGGCCCAAAATTCACCCCTCCACTTT
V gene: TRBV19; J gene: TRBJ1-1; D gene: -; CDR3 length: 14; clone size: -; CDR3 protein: CASILRGGNTEAFF; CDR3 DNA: TGTGCCAGTATCCTTCGCGGGGGGAACACTGAAGCTTTCTTT
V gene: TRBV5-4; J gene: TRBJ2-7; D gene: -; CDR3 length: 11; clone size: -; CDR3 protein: CASSSAYEQYF; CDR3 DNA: TGTGCCAGCAGCTCAGCCTACGAGCAGTACTTC
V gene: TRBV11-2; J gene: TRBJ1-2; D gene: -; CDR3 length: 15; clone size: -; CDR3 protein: CASSLGQARNYGYTF; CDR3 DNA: TGTGCCAGCAGCTTAGGACAGGCCCGTAACTATGGCTACACCTTC
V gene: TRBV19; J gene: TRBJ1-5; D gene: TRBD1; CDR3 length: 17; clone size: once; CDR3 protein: CASSAMTGNRDNQPQHF; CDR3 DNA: TGTGCCAGTAGTGCCATGACAGGGAATAGAGACAATCAGCCCCAGCATTTT
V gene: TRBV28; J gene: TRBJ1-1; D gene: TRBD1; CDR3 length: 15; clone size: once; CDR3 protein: CASSFGQGAYTEAFF; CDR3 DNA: TGTGCCAGCAGTTTCGGACAGGGGGCGTACACTGAAGCTTTCTTT
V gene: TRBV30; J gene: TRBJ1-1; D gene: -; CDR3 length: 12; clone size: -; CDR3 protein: CAWSVQYALAFF; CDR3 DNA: TGTGCCTGGAGTGTACAATACGCTCTGGCTTTCTTT
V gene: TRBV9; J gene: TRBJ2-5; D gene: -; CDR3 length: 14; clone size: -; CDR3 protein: CASSTRQYQETQYF; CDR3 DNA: TGTGCCAGCAGCACCCGACAGTACCAAGAGACCCAGTACTTC
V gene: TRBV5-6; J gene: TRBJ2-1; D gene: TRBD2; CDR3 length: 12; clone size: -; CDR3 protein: CASSFEGGEQFF; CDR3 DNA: TGTGCCAGCAGCTTTGAGGGAGGGGAGCAGTTCTTC
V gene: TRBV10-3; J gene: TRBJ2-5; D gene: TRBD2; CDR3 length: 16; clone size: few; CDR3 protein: CAISGTGTSGRETQYF; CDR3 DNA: TGTGCCATCAGTGGAACCGGGACTAGCGGGAGAGAGACCCAGTACTTC
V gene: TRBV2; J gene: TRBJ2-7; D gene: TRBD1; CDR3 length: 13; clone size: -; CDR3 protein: CASDRNRGREQYF; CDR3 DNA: TGTGCCAGCGACAGGAACAGGGGGCGGGAGCAGTACTTC
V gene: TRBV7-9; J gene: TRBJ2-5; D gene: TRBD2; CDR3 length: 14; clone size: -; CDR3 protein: CASSLGGSEETQYF; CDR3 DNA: TGTGCCAGCAGCTTAGGCGGGAGCGAAGAGACCCAGTACTTC
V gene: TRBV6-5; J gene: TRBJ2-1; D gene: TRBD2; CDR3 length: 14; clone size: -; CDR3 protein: CASRPTGGYNEQFF; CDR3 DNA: TGTGCCAGCAGGCCAACGGGAGGATACAATGAGCAGTTCTTC
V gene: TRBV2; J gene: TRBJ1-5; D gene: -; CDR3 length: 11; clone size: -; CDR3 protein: CASSEGGPQHF; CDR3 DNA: TGTGCCAGCAGTGAAGGAGGACCCCAGCATTTT
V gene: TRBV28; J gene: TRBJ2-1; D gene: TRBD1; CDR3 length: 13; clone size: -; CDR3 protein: CASRKTGSGEQFF; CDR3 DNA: TGTGCCAGCAGGAAGACAGGGTCCGGTGAGCAGTTCTTC
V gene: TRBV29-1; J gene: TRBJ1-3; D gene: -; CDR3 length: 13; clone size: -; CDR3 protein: CSVEIRAGNTIYF; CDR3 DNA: TGCAGCGTTGAAATCAGGGCTGGAAACACCATATATTTT
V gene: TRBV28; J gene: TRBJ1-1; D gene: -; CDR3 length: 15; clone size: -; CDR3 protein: CASKRTGTRNTEAFF; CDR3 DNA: TGTGCCAGCAAGAGAACAGGGACCAGGAACACTGAAGCTTTCTTT
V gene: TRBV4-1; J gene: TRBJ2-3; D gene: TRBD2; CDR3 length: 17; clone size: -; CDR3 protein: CASSQGNSGGIRDTQYF; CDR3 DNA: TGCGCCAGCAGCCAAGGGAATAGCGGGGGAATACGAGATACGCAGTATTTT
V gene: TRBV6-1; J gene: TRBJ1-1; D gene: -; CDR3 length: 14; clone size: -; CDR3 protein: CASSAGRENTEAFF; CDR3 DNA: TGTGCCAGCAGTGCCGGACGGGAGAACACTGAAGCTTTCTTT
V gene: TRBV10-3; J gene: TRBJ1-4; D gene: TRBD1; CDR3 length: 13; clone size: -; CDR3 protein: CAIRGTDNEKLFF; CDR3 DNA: TGTGCCATCAGGGGGACAGACAATGAAAAACTGTTTTTT
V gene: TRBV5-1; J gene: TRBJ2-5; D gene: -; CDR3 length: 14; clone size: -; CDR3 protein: CASSLDSGQETQYF; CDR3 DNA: TGCGCCAGCAGCTTGGATTCAGGCCAAGAGACCCAGTACTTC